The rows below give T cell receptor beta chains drawn from one sample of a study of beta chain features in type 1 diabetes. The repertoire was sequenced with immunoSEQ multiplex PCR; TCRdb's copy has only in-frame clones and lacks some. The table lists 130,000 or so clones, 7% to 10% of them singletons. The sequenced sample consisted of central memory CD4+ T cells from blood. The receptor set was obtained from a man between 18 and 35 years old in good health. Both conserved end residues are part of each CDR3. The order of the fields is J gene, clone size, V gene, D gene, CDR3 DNA, CDR3 protein. The D gene is left open where the match is weak. Rows give clone size only sometimes, using once, few, many, or a class for an expanded clone.

>TRBJ2-6|NA|TRBV4-1|NA
TGTGCCAGCAGCCAAGATGGCCAGTCTGGGGCCAACGTCCTGACTTTC
CASSQDGQSGANVLTF
>TRBJ2-5|few|TRBV20-1|NA
TGCAGTTCCGGTCAAGAGACCCAGTACTTC
CSSGQETQYF
>TRBJ2-1|NA|TRBV5-1|NA
TGCGCCAGCAGCTTGGAACTCCTACCTTACAATGAGCAGTTCTTC
CASSLELLPYNEQFF
>TRBJ2-2|NA|TRBV28|NA
TGTGCCAGCAGCCCCGGGGGTCGTACCGGGGAGCTGTTTTTT
CASSPGGRTGELFF
>TRBJ2-7|NA|TRBV19|TRBD1
TGTGCCAGTAGCTCCGGGACAGGGGATTACGAGCAGTACTTC
CASSSGTGDYEQYF
>TRBJ2-3|few|TRBV5-1|NA
TGCGCCAGCAGCCCAACCATAGGTCGCGGAGATACGCAGTATTTT
CASSPTIGRGDTQYF
>TRBJ2-1|few|TRBV5-1|NA
TGCGCCAGCAGCTTGGCGGCAGGGGTGGAAAGTGAGCAGTTCTTC
CASSLAAGVESEQFF
>TRBJ2-7|few|TRBV29-1|NA
TGCAGCGTTCAGGGGGGTTTCTCCTACGAGCAGTACTTC
CSVQGGFSYEQYF
>TRBJ2-2|NA|TRBV2|NA
NA
CASILDRGVTGELFF
>TRBJ2-3|few|TRBV5-1|TRBD2
TGCGCCAGCAGCTTTCGGGCTAGCGGGGGAGCAGATACGCAGTATTTT
CASSFRASGGADTQYF
>TRBJ1-4|few|TRBV7-2|NA
TGTGCCAGCAGCTTAGCAGGCAGGGGAACGGAAAAACTGTTTTTT
CASSLAGRGTEKLFF
>TRBJ1-1|NA|TRBV11-2|NA
TGTGCCAGCAGCTTTAGAAGTCTCGCTGAAGCTTTCTTT
CASSFRSLAEAFF
>TRBJ2-1|few|TRBV5-1|TRBD2
TGCGCCAGCAGCCCGGGGACTAGCGGGGACTACAATGAGCAGTTCTTC
CASSPGTSGDYNEQFF
>TRBJ2-7|few|TRBV7-2|NA
TGTGCCAGCAGCTTAGCGCTGGCTAGCTTCTACGAGCAGTACTTC
CASSLALASFYEQYF
>TRBJ2-1|few|TRBV7-7|TRBD1
TGTGCCAGCAGCTTAGCAACCGCGTTGGGGGGACAGGGCTTCAATGAGCAGTTCTTC
CASSLATALGGQGFNEQFF
>TRBJ2-3|few|TRBV5-1|NA
TGCGCCAGCAGCTTGAGTTTGCTAGCGAGCACAGATACGCAGTATTTT
CASSLSLLASTDTQYF
>TRBJ2-1|NA|TRBV9|NA
TGTGCCAGCAGCGTCAGGGAGGGCAGGGGGCCGTCGAATGAGCAGTTCTTC
CASSVREGRGPSNEQFF
>TRBJ2-7|few|TRBV7-6|TRBD1
TGTGCCAGCAGCTTCGACAGGGGGTACGAGCAGTACTTC
CASSFDRGYEQYF
>TRBJ2-7|NA|TRBV10-2|NA
TGCGCCAGCAGTGAGTCGTTGACTACTTCCTACGAGCAGTACTTC
CASSESLTTSYEQYF
>TRBJ2-3|NA|TRBV6-6|TRBD2
TGTGCCAGCAGGCCCTTAGCGGGGGGTTTCACAGATACGCAGTATTTT
CASRPLAGGFTDTQYF
>TRBJ1-4|NA|TRBV7-9|NA
TGTGCCAGCGCGGGATCGACTAATGAAAAACTGTTTTTT
CASAGSTNEKLFF
>TRBJ2-5|NA|TRBV5-1|TRBD1
TGCGCCAGCAGCTCCGTGGGGACAGGTACTCAAGAGACCCAGTACTTC
CASSSVGTGTQETQYF
>TRBJ1-2|NA|TRBV4-3|NA
TGCGCCAGCAGCCAAGATCAAGGGGTGTATGGCTACACCTTC
CASSQDQGVYGYTF
>TRBJ1-5|NA|TRBV4-2|NA
TGTGCCAGCAGCCAAGGCGGAGATAGCAATCAGCCCCAGCATTTT
CASSQGGDSNQPQHF
>TRBJ2-5|few|TRBV5-1|TRBD1
TGCGCCAGCCGACAGGGGATCCAAGAGACCCAGTACTTC
CASRQGIQETQYF
>TRBJ1-1|NA|TRBV7-8|NA
TGTGCCAGCAGCTCCGACAGAAACACTGAAGCTTTCTTT
CASSSDRNTEAFF
>TRBJ2-5|NA|TRBV5-6|NA
TGTGCCAGCAGCCGACACAGGGCCCAAGAGACCCAGTACTTC
CASSRHRAQETQYF
>TRBJ1-1|few|TRBV18|NA
TGTGCCAGCTCCCCAAACCAAGAGCCGGAGACGAACACTGAAGCTTTCTTT
CASSPNQEPETNTEAFF
>TRBJ2-7|NA|TRBV4-1|TRBD1
TGCGCCAGCAGCCAGCCGACAGGGACAAACGAGCAGTACTTC
CASSQPTGTNEQYF
>TRBJ1-2|NA|TRBV28|TRBD1
TGTGCCAGCAGTTTAAGTATGGGGGCAGGGGGCTATGGCTACACCTTC
CASSLSMGAGGYGYTF
>TRBJ2-3|few|TRBV10-3|NA
TGTGCCATCAGTGAGTCTGGCTCGGCGGAAGATACGCAGTATTTT
CAISESGSAEDTQYF
>TRBJ1-2|NA|TRBV5-4|NA
TGTGCCAGCAACAGGGATAGTTGGTATGGCTACACCTTC
CASNRDSWYGYTF
>TRBJ2-3|few|TRBV5-1|TRBD2
TGCGCCAGCAGCTTACTTGCGGGGGGGCCAAGCACAGATACGCAGTATTTT
CASSLLAGGPSTDTQYF
>TRBJ2-7|NA|TRBV7-6|TRBD1
TGTGCCAGCAGCTTAGCGGGTGGGACAGGGATCTACGAGCAGTACTTC
CASSLAGGTGIYEQYF
>TRBJ2-5|NA|TRBV11-2|TRBD1
TGTGCCAGCAGCGAGGACAGGGAGACCCAGTACTTC
CASSEDRETQYF
>TRBJ2-7|NA|TRBV27|NA
TGTGCCAGCAAAAGTGGAGCGGCCTACGAGCAGTACTTC
CASKSGAAYEQYF
>TRBJ2-6|NA|TRBV15|NA
TGTGCCACCCAGGCCGGGGCCAACGTCCTGACTTTC
CATQAGANVLTF
>TRBJ2-2|NA|TRBV4-1|NA
TGCGCCAGCAGCCAAGAAGAGACATCGAACACCGGGGAGCTGTTTTTT
CASSQEETSNTGELFF
>TRBJ2-2|NA|TRBV19|TRBD1
TGTGCCAGTAGTGTTGGGACAGGGTGGAACACCGGGGAGCTGTTTTTT
CASSVGTGWNTGELFF
>TRBJ2-7|few|TRBV11-2|TRBD2
TGTGCCAGCAGCTTATCACCGGGACTAGCGGCTAATTCCTACGAGCAGTACTTC
CASSLSPGLAANSYEQYF
>TRBJ1-2|few|TRBV7-9|TRBD1
TGTGCCAGCAGCGGGGAGGGACAGGGCTCCTATGGCTACACCTTC
CASSGEGQGSYGYTF
>TRBJ1-4|NA|TRBV4-1|NA
TGCGCCAGCAGCCAAGGCCGGGCAACTAATGAAAAACTGTTTTTT
CASSQGRATNEKLFF
>TRBJ1-2|few|TRBV10-3|NA
TGTGCCATCAGTGAGTCCGGGATCGACTATGGCTACACCTTC
CAISESGIDYGYTF
>TRBJ2-7|many|TRBV7-9|NA
TGTGCCAGCAGCTCAGAGACAGGCTACGAGCAGTACTTC
CASSSETGYEQYF
>TRBJ1-2|few|TRBV19|TRBD1
TGTGCCAGTAGTATACCTCGGACAGGGGACTATGGCTACACCTTC
CASSIPRTGDYGYTF
>TRBJ2-6|few|TRBV19|NA
TGTGCCAGTAGTATCTACGGACAAGGGGCTGGGGCCAACGTCCTGACTTTC
CASSIYGQGAGANVLTF
>TRBJ2-1|once|TRBV11-2|TRBD1
TGTGCCAGCAGCTCGACAGGGGTGGGTGAGCAGTTCTTC
CASSSTGVGEQFF
>TRBJ1-1|few|TRBV7-9|TRBD1
TGTGCCAGCAGCAAACAGGGGGCCGGTACTGAAGCTTTCTTT
CASSKQGAGTEAFF